This entry is about one TCR beta chain. This clone was counted once. The specificity of this receptor is unknown. Base qualities are not at hand, and no much larger clone is one base apart. This sample stems from a study of shared clonotypes between healthy human individuals (dated by TCRdb to the early 2020s). Regarding the complete study: A couple of women and a few men aged 18 to 49 years were included in the cohort. For each donor, CD4 naive and CD4 memory were each run on three plates, CD8 naive on two plates, and CD8 memory on one plate. Blood TCR repertoires of roughly 5 healthy adults were deeply sequenced to estimate repertoire size and the extent of clonotype sharing between individuals. To increase sequencing depth and limit assay-specific biases, different laboratories used diverse techniques to prepare libraries and sequence TCR repertoires. Per donor, leukapheresis produced somewhere between about 0.9 and 9.5 billion PBMCs.

At the junction V is shortened by 4 bases and J by 1 base; bases outside the gene matches: 6. From the germline V gene, CDR1 is SGHDN and CDR2 is FVKESK. Including the terminal cysteine and phenylalanine, the CDR3 comprises 15 residues. CDR3 DNA only is kept here, 45 bases in frame from base 1. On the study overall, not on this receptor specifically: Sampling was limited to blood, and TCR repertoires in tissue likely differ from TCR repertoires in blood. Naive subsets generally had larger estimated clonotype richness than memory subsets. Rarefaction of sorted-subset datasets indicated incomplete sequencing despite the large sequencing depth. Based on pairwise subsampling, the degree of clonotype sharing among donors was expected to be affected by sequencing depth. Clonotypes shared by all four sorted-subset donors showed higher generation probabilities than non-shared clonotypes. When a few donors were compared, the shared fraction of clonotypes was about 5.4% for naive CD4, approximately 3.3% for naive CD8, more than 2% for memory CD4, and 0.35% to 0.5% for memory CD8. The small number of donors limited the genetic and exposure-history diversity represented.

Using the deep immunoSEQ assay, TCR CDR3 regions were amplified from genomic DNA by multiplex PCR. Extracted genomic DNA from each cell subset was distributed evenly across all wells of several immunoSEQ 96-well plates, and each plate was treated as a replicate. Each replicate PCR for sorted subsets received approximately 220 ng genomic DNA, equal to about 29,000 T cell genomes. The purified libraries were quantified using a Qubit 3.0 fluorometer, sized with a Bioanalyzer 2100, and then quantified again using the KAPA Library Quantification kit. Every immunoSEQ 96-well plate was sequenced on a dedicated single-read 150-cycle Illumina NextSeq 550 flow cell. On the study's bioinformatics: Because the immunoSEQ output held only junctional sequences and lacked quality scores, the filtering could not match the filtering applied to full-length reads. To assign V/J genes and CDR3, sequences were annotated against IMGT germline references using PyIR, a Python wrapper for IgBLAST v1.9. Reads were removed for weak V/J assignments (E-value above 1e-6), missing CDR3, stop codons, out-of-frame junctions, or ambiguous translated residues. V3J clonotypes were defined as sequences sharing the same inferred V gene, J gene, and CDR3 amino acid sequence. Percentage overlap between repertoires was computed as shared unique clonotypes divided by the size of the smaller repertoire. Repertoire richness was assessed with RTK rarefaction, the Chao1 estimator, and Recon v2.1 estimates of unobserved clonotypes. Generation probabilities were computed with OLGA for all TCRbeta clonotypes obtained by the gDNA method from a handful of donors. TCRdb re-hosts the immuneACCESS table, in-frame sequences only. Its copies lack some clones; in the studies checked, an unresolved V gene accounts for under half of them, and the cause for the rest is not known. V, J and clone size are taken as reported in that table, and D and trimming were inferred from the DNA itself. This sample holds about 2.2 million clones; approximately 94% were observed only once. The ten largest make up 1.5% to 2% of the sample.

CD8 naive samples consisted of CD45RO-negative cells that were positively selected for CCR7, yielding a CD45RA+CCR7+ population without TemRA cells. Donors were healthy HIV-negative adults with no recently reported acute infections or vaccinations. All donors were Caucasian adults living in Nashville, Tennessee, USA. After blood collection by leukapheresis, PBMCs were isolated using Ficoll-Histopaque density gradient centrifugation and then cryopreserved in the vapor phase of liquid nitrogen. Purity and quantity of every magnetically sorted T cell population were checked by analytical flow cytometry. Genomic DNA was isolated from each sorted fraction and quantified by UV absorbance on a Nanodrop 2000c.

The sequence is built from TRBV14 and TRBJ1-2, and 7 bases in between align with TRBD1. This clonotype was obtained from a man younger than 35 in good health. Some clones in this sample may be carry-over from other donors' samples. Sequences were obtained from naive CD8+ T cells from PBMCs. Explained via the paper, the cell subset or site label denotes: CD45RA+CCR7+. The CDR3 in this case is CASSLRTGFNYGYTF. In nucleotides, the sequence is TGTGCCAGCAGCCTGAGGACAGGTTTTAACTATGGCTACACCTTC.